A single sample gave rise to the 20 T cell receptor beta chains below, sequenced in a study of STAT3 mutations in large granular lymphocyte leukemia. This table comes from immunoSEQ multiplex PCR, and its TCRdb copy is limited to in-frame clones, with some not included. The profile covers some 1,400 clones, with 55% to 70% appearing a single time and about 39% taken by the ten largest. Overall study findings and caveats: Every T-LGLL patient had at least one immunodominant TCRbeta clonotype.

Their recognized antigens are unknown. Sequencing was performed on peripheral blood mononuclear cells. The receptors derive from a woman in her 70s with T-cell large granular lymphocyte leukemia. Some clones in this sample may be carry-over from other donors' samples.

The J gene is TRBJ1-1, the V gene TRBV18; D is perhaps TRBD1 (5 bases). With 5 bases removed from V and 1 base from J, the gap between germline ends came to 11 bases. There are 14 residues in the CDR3. The germline gives CDR1 KGHSH, CDR2 LQKENI. The DNA of the CDR3 is TGTGCCAGCTCAACTGGGGGAAGGAACACTGAAGCTTTCTTT. This gives the protein CASSTGGRNTEAFF.

The sample holds a few counts of this clone. This chain joins TRBV30 and TRBJ1-1; no firm D call. This CDR3 has 12 residues. Between the trimmed V and J ends, which lost 0 bases and 4 bases, there was a span of 6 bases. The germline CDR1 and CDR2 sequences are GTSNPN and SVGIG (reference sequence). The CDR3 reads CAWSVLGTEAFF. The CDR3 nucleotides are TGTGCCTGGAGTGTCCTGGGCACTGAAGCTTTCTTT. Together with reference TRBV30 and TRBJ1-1, the CDR3 gives the full variable domain: SQTIHQWPATLVQPVGSPLSLECTVEGTSNPNLYWYRQAAGRGLQLLFYSVGIGQISSEVPQNLSASRPQDRQFILSSKKLLLSDSGFYLCAWSVLGTEAFFGQGTRLTVV.

This clone was detected only once. The rearrangement joins TRBV7-9 to TRBJ2-5; TRBD1 matches 7 bases. CDR1 SEHNR and CDR2 FQNEAQ come from the germline V gene (reference sequence). The CDR3 totals 16 residues. J lost 5 bases, V lost 1 base, and 10 bases had no gene match. The CDR3 coding sequence is TGTGCCAGCAGCTTAGAGCCCGGGACAGCAAAGGAGACCCAGTACTTC. This translates into CASSLEPGTAKETQYF.

This chain joins TRBV5-4 and TRBJ2-1, with 7 positions matching TRBD2. The CDR3 is made up of 13 amino acids. J gave up 7 bases and V 1 base, and 2 bases lay outside the gene matches. The germline CDR1 and CDR2 sequences are SGHNT and YYREEE (reference sequence). CDR3 nucleotides: TGTGCCAGCAGCTTGATGGGGGGGAATGAGCAGTTCTTC. Encoded protein: CASSLMGGNEQFF. Full variable domain (rest looked up from reference TRBV5-4 and TRBJ2-1): ETGVTQSPTHLIKTRGQQVTLRCSSQSGHNTVSWYQQALGQGPQFIFQYYREEENGRGNFPPRFSGLQFPNYSSELNVNALELDDSALYLCASSLMGGNEQFFGPGTRLTVL.

This clone was detected once. The chain joins TRBV7-9 to TRBJ1-2, with 7 bases that match TRBD1. Germline V gene data show CDR1 as SEHNR and CDR2 as FQNEAQ (reference sequence). V was pared by 2 bases and J by 3 bases, with 9 bases of the junction left unmatched. The CDR3 totals 16 residues. The chain's CDR3 is CASSLSAWQGDYGYTF. As DNA, the CDR3 is TGTGCCAGCAGCTTATCAGCGTGGCAGGGGGACTATGGCTACACCTTC.

This clone is classed as large. V is TRBV7-8 and J is TRBJ2-4, with 8 bases matching TRBD2. This CDR3 region has 17 residues. From germline, CDR1 is SGHVS and CDR2 FQNEAQ. V lost 1 base to trimming and J lost 4 bases; unmatched junction nucleotides: 9. The CDR3 nucleotides read TGTGCCAGCAGCTTAGGACCCCTGGGCGGGAGGAAAAACATTCAGTACTTC. It yields the protein CASSLGPLGGRKNIQYF.

The chain links TRBV7-8 to TRBJ2-7; D possibly corresponds to TRBD2 (6 bases). V was shortened by 6 bases and J by 2 bases, with 11 bases between the two germline ends. Germline CDR1 reads SGHVS; CDR2 reads FQNEAQ. The CDR3 is 13 residues long. CDR3 nucleotide sequence: TGTGCCAGCAGTTACCCGGGAGCCTACGAGCAGTACTTC. Translated: CASSYPGAYEQYF. The full variable domain, its missing parts supplied by reference TRBV7-8 and TRBJ2-7, is GAGVSQSPRYKVAKRGQDVALRCDPISGHVSLFWYQQALGQGPEFLTYFQNEAQLDKSGLPSDRFFAERPEGSVSTLKIQRTQQEDSAVYLCASSYPGAYEQYFGPGTRLTVT.

The CDR3 is CASSDRKGAYNEQFF. CDR3 DNA: TGTGCCAGCAGTGACAGGAAGGGTGCTTACAATGAGCAGTTCTTC. The chain carries TRBV6-1 and TRBJ2-1; D uncertain. This CDR3 comprises 15 residues. Trimming pared 3 bases from V and 4 bases from J, leaving 13 bases between. Germline CDR1 is MNHNS and CDR2 is SASEGT.

By share of the sample, this clone is large. This rearrangement joins TRBV28 to TRBJ2-7; TRBD2 matches at 9 bases. The CDR3 totals 14 residues. V was pared by 6 bases and J by 4 bases, with 7 bases of the junction left unmatched. CDR1 is MDHEN and CDR2 is SYDVKM in the germline V gene. CDR3 DNA sequence: TGTGCCAGCAGCCCGACTAGCGGCCAATACGAGCAGTACTTC. The encoded protein is CASSPTSGQYEQYF.

V usage is TRBV7-9 and J usage is TRBJ2-7; no clear D. Germline CDR1 and CDR2: SEHNR and FQNEAQ (reference sequence). The CDR3 extends over 13 amino acids. V lost 1 base and J 3 bases, leaving 7 bases between the germline ends. CDR3 coding DNA: TGTGCCAGCAGCTTAGTGGGGATCTACGAGCAGTACTTC. Translating it yields CASSLVGIYEQYF.

The J gene is TRBJ1-4, the V gene TRBV5-1, with 7 bases aligning to TRBD1. V was clipped by 1 base and J by 0 bases; unmatched bases: 3. Germline lookup yields CDR1 SGHRS and CDR2 YFSETQ. The CDR3 totals 16 residues. The CDR3: CASSLPGGATNEKLFF. As DNA, the CDR3 is TGCGCCAGCAGCTTGCCAGGGGGTGCAACTAATGAAAAACTGTTTTTT. The full variable domain, in which reference TRBV5-1 and TRBJ1-4 provide the parts outside the CDR3, is KAGVTQTPRYLIKTRGQQVTLSCSPISGHRSVSWYQQTPGQGLQFLFEYFSETQRNKGNFPGRFSGRQFSNSRSEMNVSTLELGDSALYLCASSLPGGATNEKLFFGSGTQLSVL.

This clone was seen a few times. This chain links TRBV30 with TRBJ1-2, with D perhaps matching TRBD1 (5 bases). Germline CDR1 reads GTSNPN; CDR2 reads SVGIG (reference sequence). The CDR3 has 13 amino acids. Trimming removed 0 bases at V and 9 bases at J, with 14 bases between. This chain's CDR3 is CAWSVGVVSSYTF. CDR3 bases: TGTGCCTGGAGTGTAGGGGTGGTATCGAGCTACACCTTC.

CDR3 sequence reads: CATSRDRGPYEQYF. The DNA for the CDR3 is TGTGCCACCAGCAGAGACAGGGGACCCTACGAGCAGTACTTC. V gene TRBV15 combines with J gene TRBJ2-7; possibly TRBD1 for D (6 bases). V lost 0 bases and J 2 bases, leaving 8 bases between the germline ends. This CDR3 contains 14 residues. Germline CDR1 reads LNHNV; CDR2 reads YYDKDF (reference sequence).

As DNA, the CDR3 is TGTGCCAGCAGGCCGGGGACTACAAACACAGATACGCAGTATTTT. It translates to CASRPGTTNTDTQYF. This chain links TRBV7-9 with TRBJ2-3, with TRBD2 identical over 7 bases. The CDR3 totals 15 residues. V dropped 6 bases and J dropped 2; count of bases not matched to a gene: 8. From germline, CDR1 is SEHNR and CDR2 FQNEAQ (reference sequence).

The CDR3 DNA follows: TGCGCCAGCAGCGGGCCGACAGGCGCCGAACGGGCTGAAGCTTTCTTT. It specifies CASSGPTGAERAEAFF. The chain is built from TRBV5-1 and TRBJ1-1; D may be TRBD1 (6 bases). V was clipped by 4 bases and J by 6 bases, with 22 bases between them. Per the germline V gene, CDR1 is SGHRS and CDR2 is YFSETQ. This CDR3 has 16 amino acids.

Only a few counts were recorded for this clone. V and J are TRBV2 and TRBJ2-5; 10 positions agree with TRBD1. This CDR3 comprises 17 residues. V lost 4 bases, J lost 4 bases, and 12 bases stayed unmatched. Looked up from germline, CDR1 is SNHLY and CDR2 is FYNNEI. This CDR3 is CASSGRPWDRGSETQYF. The CDR3, as DNA: TGTGCCAGCAGTGGCCGCCCGTGGGACAGGGGCTCAGAGACCCAGTACTTC.

By share of the sample, this clone is large. The CDR3 DNA is TGTGCCAGCAGCTTATCGGCGAGGGCCCCCAATCAGCCCCAGCATTTT. Its protein is CASSLSARAPNQPQHF. The chain carries TRBV7-9 and TRBJ1-5, with D uncertain. Germline CDR1 reads SEHNR; CDR2 reads FQNEAQ (reference sequence). There are 16 residues in the CDR3. V gave up 2 bases and J gave up 3 bases, with 14 bases separating them.

V gene TRBV4-1 combines with J gene TRBJ1-2; D gene ambiguous. V was clipped by 6 bases and J by 5 bases, with 10 bases between them. This CDR3 is 12 amino acids long. The germline V gene has CDR1 MGHRA and CDR2 YSYEKL. CDR3 protein: CASRRSGYGYTF. Written as DNA, the CDR3 is TGCGCCAGCAGACGGTCCGGTTATGGCTACACCTTC.

This rearrangement joins TRBV7-2 to TRBJ2-1; 9 bases line up with TRBD2. In germline, CDR1 is SGHTA, CDR2 FQGNSA. With 1 base clipped from V and 9 bases from J, the junction kept 7 bases outside the gene matches. CDR3 length: 15 amino acids. CDR3 sequence reads: CASSLVGGRGTEQFF. CDR3 nucleotides: TGTGCCAGCAGCTTAGTCGGCGGGAGGGGAACTGAGCAGTTCTTC.

The chain links TRBV18 to TRBJ1-1, with D possibly TRBD1 on 5 matching bases. The CDR3 runs to 11 residues. V dropped 3 bases and J dropped 11 bases, with 10 bases sitting between them. Germline assignment: CDR1 KGHSH and CDR2 LQKENI. The CDR3 DNA follows: TGTGCCAGCTCACCGCAAAGGGGCGCTTTCTTT. Protein sequence: CASSPQRGAFF.